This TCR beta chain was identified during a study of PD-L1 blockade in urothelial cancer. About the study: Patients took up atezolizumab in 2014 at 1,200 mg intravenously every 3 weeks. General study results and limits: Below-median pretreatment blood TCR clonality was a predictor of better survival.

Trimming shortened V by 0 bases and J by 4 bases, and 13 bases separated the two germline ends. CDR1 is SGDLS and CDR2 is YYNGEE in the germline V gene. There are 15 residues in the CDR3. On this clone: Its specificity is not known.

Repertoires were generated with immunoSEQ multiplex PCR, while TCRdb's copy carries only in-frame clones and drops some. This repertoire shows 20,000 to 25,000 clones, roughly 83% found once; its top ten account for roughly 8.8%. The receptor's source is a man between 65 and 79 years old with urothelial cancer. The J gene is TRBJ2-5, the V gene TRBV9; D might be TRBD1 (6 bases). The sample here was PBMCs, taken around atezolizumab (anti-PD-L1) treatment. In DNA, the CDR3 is TGTGCCAGCAGCGTAGGGGTAGGGGGAAGAGAGACCCAGTACTTC. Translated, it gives CASSVGVGGRETQYF.